The text below deals with one T cell receptor (beta chain). What it binds is not known. This specimen comes from a study of shared clonotypes between healthy human individuals. Study-wide points: The researchers took only blood, and tissue repertoires probably look different.

Naive CD8 cells lacked CD45RO and underwent positive selection for CCR7, leaving out terminally differentiated effector memory CD45RA+ cells. Sequencing used immunoSEQ multiplex PCR; TCRdb keeps in-frame clones, though not all of them. The sample lists over 800,000 clones, nearly 95% seen once, with 24% in the top ten. Germline V gene sequence: CDR1 SGHRS, CDR2 YFSETQ. V shed 4 bases and J shed 2 bases, with 15 bases lying between them. The CDR3 runs 15 residues. This receptor was obtained from a man under 40 in good health. The rearrangement uses TRBV5-1 and TRBJ2-5, with D perhaps assigned TRBD1 or TRBD2 (5 bases each). Sequencing was carried out using naive CD8+ T cells sorted from blood. The CDR3 bases are TGCGCCAGCAGCACCGGGACCACAGCTCAAGAGACCCAGTACTTC. This sequence encodes CASSTGTTAQETQYF.